This TCR beta chain was identified in a study of T cells in Graves' hyperthyroidism and ophthalmopathy. Whole-study findings and limits: Stable hyperthyroidism was separated from ophthalmopathy by a model based on 13 V-J features. Within blood appeared most thyroid clonotypes that had expanded above 0.001.

V lost 1 base to trimming and J lost 4 bases; unmatched junction nucleotides: 11. From germline, CDR1 is LGHNA and CDR2 YSLEER. The CDR3 totals 17 residues. On this clonotype: The antigen is unknown.

RNA transcripts gave rise to amplified TCR beta CDR3 regions. During a first-round RT-PCR of the TCR CDR3, the HTBI primer set was used. TCRdb reprocessed the multiplex PCR reads via MiXCR and lists one record per CDR3 protein. The sample consists of over 500,000 distinct CDR3 sequences, 40% to 50% of them appearing once. The V call is TRBV4-3, the J call TRBJ1-2; 8 bases are a match to TRBD1. The TCR sequence derives from an adult woman with Graves' disease, either hyperthyroidism or ophthalmopathy (not recorded which). Sequenced input: peripheral blood or thyroid tissue (not recorded which). In nucleotides, the CDR3 is TGCGCCAGCAGCCAAGCCCCAGGACAGGGAGTTAGCTATGGCTACACCTTC. Its protein is CASSQAPGQGVSYGYTF.